This T cell receptor beta chain comes out of a study of regulatory T cells in long-lasting Graves disease (dated by TCRdb to the early 2020s). About the study as a whole: Persistent Graves' disease was defined as antithyroid drug treatment for over 5 years with persistently positive TSH receptor autoantibodies. This study used TCR sequencing and RNA sequencing of peripheral blood to compare persistent Graves' disease patients against newly diagnosed Graves' disease patients. The study took place in China and was registered as a clinical trial. A total of 33 samples were covered by TCR sequencing, comprising around 13 persistent and around 20 newly diagnosed Graves' disease patients. Persistent Graves' disease patients in the clinical cohort had taken antithyroid drugs for around 11 years on average. Overall results and qualifications from the work: Compared with newly diagnosed patients, patients with persistent Graves' disease had lower TCR Shannon entropy and fewer highly expanded clones, which suggests clonal expansion. The authors acknowledged the small sample size as a limitation that may reduce accuracy. Persistent disease showed preferential use of TRBV28, TRBJ1-2 and TRBJ2-5, whereas newly diagnosed disease favored TRBV20-1 and TRBJ2-1. More public clonotypes were shared among persistent patients (fewer than 3,000) than among newly diagnosed patients (966). Peripheral blood alone was examined, since thyroid tissue, which constituted the primary lesion, could not be accessed. Only the TCR beta chain was sequenced and analyzed.

This clonotype was found many times. Its antigen target is currently unknown. No much larger clonotype is one base removed from it; base qualities were not supplied. The CDR3 spans 13 residues, from the cysteine through the phenylalanine. The sequence is cut down to CDR3 DNA, 39 bases in frame from base 1. The germline V gene (reference sequence) specifies DFQATT as CDR1 and SNEGSKA as CDR2. Germline trimming amounts to 7 bases on V and 5 bases on J, with 10 as the count of junction bases outside the gene matches. What the time point label conveys for this sample: persistent/refractory GD, antithyroid drugs over 5 years with positive TRAb. For both TCR sequencing and RNA sequencing, RNA was extracted from PBMCs using TRIzol. Graves' disease was diagnosed according to American Thyroid Association guidelines. Patients for the study were recruited at an endocrinology department in Xi'an, China. Each patient gave around 9.2 milliliters of peripheral blood, collected in an EDTA anticoagulant tube. Ficoll Paque Plus density gradient separation was used to isolate PBMCs, and no further T cell sorting was performed. An Agilent 2100 Bioanalyzer and agarose gel were used to check RNA quality, while a NanoDrop 2000 measured RNA concentration.

Libraries were prepared through multiplex PCR. The sequencing machine was an Illumina HiSeq 4000. CDR3 regions were amplified by Arm-PCR with iRepertoire HTBI primers to construct TCR beta libraries. Before sequencing, the PCR products went through gel purification. In the source study's methods: A total of fewer than 65 TRBV and some 13 TRBJ segments were identified across samples and were used for gene usage analysis of CDR3 amino acid clonotypes. COPE and FqMerger were used to merge filtered high-quality paired reads into contigs. Contigs were aligned with BLAST to IMGT TRBV, TRBD and TRBJ reference genes, and CDR3 was defined per IMGT. Any clonotype with a frequency above 0.1% was classified as a highly expanded clone. Shannon entropy served as the measure of repertoire diversity, while the Gini coefficient captured V-J evenness. Clonotypes shared by more than one individual were considered public. TCRdb reworked the public reads: Q25 trimming with fastp, MiXCR clone assembly, productive beta chains retained. Rows are combined by CDR3 protein, so each entry shows the most common genes and DNA. TCRdb, not the original authors, processed these V and J calls. The sample records around 400,000 distinct CDR3 sequences, 20% to 25% of which are singletons. The top ten constitute 26% of the sample.

This sequence was found in a female donor with Graves disease. This specimen consisted of peripheral blood mononuclear cells (PBMCs), obtained when the disease was refractory, from a patient treated with antithyroid drugs. The sequence is built from TRBV20-1 and TRBJ2-7, with 8 bases aligning to TRBD1. Here the CDR3 is given as CSVTDRVWNEQYF. The DNA sequence reads TGCAGTGTGACGGACAGGGTATGGAACGAGCAGTACTTC.